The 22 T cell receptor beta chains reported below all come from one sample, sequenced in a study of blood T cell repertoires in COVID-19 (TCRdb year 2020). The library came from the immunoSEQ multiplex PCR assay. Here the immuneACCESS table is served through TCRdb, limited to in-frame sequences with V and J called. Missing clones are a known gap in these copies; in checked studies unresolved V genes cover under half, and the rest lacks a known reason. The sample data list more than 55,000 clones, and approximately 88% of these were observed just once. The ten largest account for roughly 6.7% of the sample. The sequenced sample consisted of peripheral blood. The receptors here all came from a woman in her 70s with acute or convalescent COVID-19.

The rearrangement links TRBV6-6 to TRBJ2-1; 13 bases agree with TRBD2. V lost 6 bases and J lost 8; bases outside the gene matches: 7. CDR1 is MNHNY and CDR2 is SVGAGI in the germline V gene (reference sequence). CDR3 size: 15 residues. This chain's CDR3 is CASRPGLAGADEQFF. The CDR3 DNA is TGTGCCAGCAGGCCCGGACTAGCGGGAGCCGATGAGCAGTTCTTC.

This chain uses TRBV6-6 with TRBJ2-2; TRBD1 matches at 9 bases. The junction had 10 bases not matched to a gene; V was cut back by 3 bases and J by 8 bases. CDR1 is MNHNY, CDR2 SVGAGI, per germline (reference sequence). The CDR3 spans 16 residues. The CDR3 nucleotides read TGTGCCAGCAGTTATAAGGGACAGGGAGGGGGTGGGGAGCTGTTTTTT. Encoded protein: CASSYKGQGGGGELFF.

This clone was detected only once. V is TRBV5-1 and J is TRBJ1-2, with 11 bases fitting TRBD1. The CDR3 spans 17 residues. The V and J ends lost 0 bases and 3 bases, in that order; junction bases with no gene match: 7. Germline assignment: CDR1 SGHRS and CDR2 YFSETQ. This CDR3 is CASSLVPSGQGDYGYTF. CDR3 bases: TGCGCCAGCAGCTTGGTCCCATCGGGACAGGGGGACTATGGCTACACCTTC.

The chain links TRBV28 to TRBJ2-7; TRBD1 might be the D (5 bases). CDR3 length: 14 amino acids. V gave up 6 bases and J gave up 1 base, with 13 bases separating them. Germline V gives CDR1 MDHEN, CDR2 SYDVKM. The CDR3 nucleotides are TGTGCCAGCAGCCCCCGGACAAAGTCCTACGAGCAGTACTTC. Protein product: CASSPRTKSYEQYF.

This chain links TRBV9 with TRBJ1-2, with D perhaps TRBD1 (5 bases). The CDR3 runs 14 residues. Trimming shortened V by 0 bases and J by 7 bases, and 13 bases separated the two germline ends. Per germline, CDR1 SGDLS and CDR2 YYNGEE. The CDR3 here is CASSVEGALSGYTF. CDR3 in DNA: TGTGCCAGCAGCGTAGAAGGGGCATTAAGTGGCTACACCTTC.

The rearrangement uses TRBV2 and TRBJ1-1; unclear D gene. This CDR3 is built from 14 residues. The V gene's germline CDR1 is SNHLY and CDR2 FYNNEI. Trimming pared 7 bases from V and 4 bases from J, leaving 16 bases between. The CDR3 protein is CASTTIGEGTEAFF. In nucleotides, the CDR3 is TGTGCCAGCACTACGATCGGGGAGGGCACTGAAGCTTTCTTT.

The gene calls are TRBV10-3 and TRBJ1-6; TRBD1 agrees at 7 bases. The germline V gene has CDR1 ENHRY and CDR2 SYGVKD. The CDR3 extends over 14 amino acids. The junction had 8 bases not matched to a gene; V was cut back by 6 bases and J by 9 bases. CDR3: CAIRADREFSPLHF. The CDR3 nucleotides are TGTGCCATCAGGGCCGACAGGGAGTTTTCACCCCTCCACTTT.

CDR3 nucleotide sequence: TGTGCCAGCTCAACGAACACAGGCTACGAGCAGTACTTC. This sequence encodes CASSTNTGYEQYF. V gene TRBV18 combines with J gene TRBJ2-7; D might be TRBD1 (5 bases). The CDR3 totals 13 residues. With 5 bases removed from V and 3 bases from J, the gap between germline ends came to 11 bases. Germline V gives CDR1 KGHSH, CDR2 LQKENI.

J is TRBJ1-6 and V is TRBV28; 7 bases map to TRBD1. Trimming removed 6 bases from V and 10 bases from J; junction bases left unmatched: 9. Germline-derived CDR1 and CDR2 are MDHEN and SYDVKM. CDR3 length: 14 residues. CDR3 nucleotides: TGTGCCAGCAGCCTAGCAGGGGGTTGGTCACCCCTCCACTTT. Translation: CASSLAGGWSPLHF.

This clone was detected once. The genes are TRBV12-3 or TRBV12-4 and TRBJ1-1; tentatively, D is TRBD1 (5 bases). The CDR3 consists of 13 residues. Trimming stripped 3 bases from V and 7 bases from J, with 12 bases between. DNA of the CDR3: TGTGCCAGCAGTTTGTTGGTGCAGGGTGAAGCTTTCTTT. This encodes CASSLLVQGEAFF.

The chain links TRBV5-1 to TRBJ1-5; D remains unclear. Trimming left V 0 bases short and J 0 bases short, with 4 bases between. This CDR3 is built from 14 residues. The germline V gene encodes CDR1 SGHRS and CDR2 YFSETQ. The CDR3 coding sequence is TGCGCCAGCAGCTTGGGTATTAGCAATCAGCCCCAGCATTTT. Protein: CASSLGISNQPQHF. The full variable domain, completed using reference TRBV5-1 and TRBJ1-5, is KAGVTQTPRYLIKTRGQQVTLSCSPISGHRSVSWYQQTPGQGLQFLFEYFSETQRNKGNFPGRFSGRQFSNSRSEMNVSTLELGDSALYLCASSLGISNQPQHFGDGTRLSIL.

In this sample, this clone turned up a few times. The CDR3 DNA is TGTGCCAGCAGCCAAGGACAGGGGGGTGAAGCTTTCTTT. This gives the protein CASSQGQGGEAFF. This chain links TRBV11-3 with TRBJ1-1; 10 bases line up with TRBD1. The CDR3 is 13 amino acids. Germline V lookup: CDR1 SGHNT, CDR2 YENEEA. V shed 5 bases and J 7 bases; nucleotides not matched to a gene: 4.

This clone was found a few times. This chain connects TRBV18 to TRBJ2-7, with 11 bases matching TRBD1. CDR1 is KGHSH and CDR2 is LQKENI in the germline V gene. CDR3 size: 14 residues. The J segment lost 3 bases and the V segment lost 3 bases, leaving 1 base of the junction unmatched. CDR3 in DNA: TGTGCCAGCTCACCGGGACAGGGGGACTACGAGCAGTACTTC. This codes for CASSPGQGDYEQYF.

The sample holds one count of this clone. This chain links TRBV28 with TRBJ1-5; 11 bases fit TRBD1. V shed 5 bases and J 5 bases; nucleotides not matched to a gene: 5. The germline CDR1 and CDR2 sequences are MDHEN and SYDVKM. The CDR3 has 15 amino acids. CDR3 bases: TGTGCCAGCAGTACCCGGGACAGGGGGGATCAGCCCCAGCATTTT. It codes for CASSTRDRGDQPQHF.

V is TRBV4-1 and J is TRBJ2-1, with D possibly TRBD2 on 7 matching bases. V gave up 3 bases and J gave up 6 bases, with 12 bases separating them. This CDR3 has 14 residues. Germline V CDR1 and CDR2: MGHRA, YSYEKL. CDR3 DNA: TGCGCCAGCAGCCATCGGGGGGCCGGCAATGAGCAGTTCTTC. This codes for CASSHRGAGNEQFF.

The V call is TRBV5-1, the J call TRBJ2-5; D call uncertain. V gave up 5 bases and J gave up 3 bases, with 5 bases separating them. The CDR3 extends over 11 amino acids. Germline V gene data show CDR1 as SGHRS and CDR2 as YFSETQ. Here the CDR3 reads CASSVEETQYF. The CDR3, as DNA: TGCGCCAGCAGTGTAGAAGAGACCCAGTACTTC.

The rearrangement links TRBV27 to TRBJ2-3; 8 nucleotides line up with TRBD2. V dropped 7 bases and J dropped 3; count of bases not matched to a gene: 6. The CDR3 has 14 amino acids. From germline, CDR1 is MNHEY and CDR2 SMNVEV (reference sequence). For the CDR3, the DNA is TGTGCCAGCAAGGTTGGACTAGCAACAGATACGCAGTATTTT. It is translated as CASKVGLATDTQYF.

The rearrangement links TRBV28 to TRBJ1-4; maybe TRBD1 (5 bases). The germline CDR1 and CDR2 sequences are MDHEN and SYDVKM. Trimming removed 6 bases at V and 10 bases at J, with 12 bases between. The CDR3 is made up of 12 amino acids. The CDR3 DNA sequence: TGTGCCAGCAGGATACTTCAGGGAAAACTGTTTTTT. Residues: CASRILQGKLFF.

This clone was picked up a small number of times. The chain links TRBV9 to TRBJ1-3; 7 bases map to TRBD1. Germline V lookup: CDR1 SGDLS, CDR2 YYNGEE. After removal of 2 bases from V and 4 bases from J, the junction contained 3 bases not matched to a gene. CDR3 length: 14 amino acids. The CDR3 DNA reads TGTGCCAGCAGCGTTAGACAGGGCGGAAACACCATATATTTT. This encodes CASSVRQGGNTIYF. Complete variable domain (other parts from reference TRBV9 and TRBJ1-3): DSGVTQTPKHLITATGQRVTLRCSPRSGDLSVYWYQQSLDQGLQFLIQYYNGEERAKGNILERFSAQQFPDLHSELNLSSLELGDSALYFCASSVRQGGNTIYFGEGSWLTVV.

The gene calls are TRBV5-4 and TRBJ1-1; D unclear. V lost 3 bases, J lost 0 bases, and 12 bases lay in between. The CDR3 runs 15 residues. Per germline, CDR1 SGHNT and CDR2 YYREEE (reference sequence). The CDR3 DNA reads TGTGCCAGCAGCTCGTTGGACTTAATGAACACTGAAGCTTTCTTT. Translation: CASSSLDLMNTEAFF.

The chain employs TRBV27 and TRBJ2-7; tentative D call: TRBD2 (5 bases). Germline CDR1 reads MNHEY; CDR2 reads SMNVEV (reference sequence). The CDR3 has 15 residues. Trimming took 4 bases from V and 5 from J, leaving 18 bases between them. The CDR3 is CASSSSPGTADEQYF. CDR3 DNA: TGTGCCAGCAGTTCCTCCCCGGGAACGGCAGACGAGCAGTACTTC.

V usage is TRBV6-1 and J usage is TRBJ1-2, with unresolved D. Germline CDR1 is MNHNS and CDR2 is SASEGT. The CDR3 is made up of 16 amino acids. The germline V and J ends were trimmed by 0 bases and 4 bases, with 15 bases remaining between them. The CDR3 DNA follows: TGTGCCAGCAGTGAAGCGGAGGAATCCTCCCTCTATGGCTACACCTTC. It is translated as CASSEAEESSLYGYTF.